This TCR beta chain was identified during a study of shared clonotypes between healthy human individuals. Across several immunoSEQ plates, the genomic DNA of each subset was split evenly. Only in-frame clones appear in the TCRdb table, and some are missing; sequencing was by immunoSEQ multiplex PCR. The table lists roughly 2,300,000 clones, under 95% of them singletons, with around 0.35% in the top ten. Study-wide results and limits: The sampled material consisted only of blood, and tissue repertoires are likely to differ. Naive CD4 clonotype sharing across four donors was 4.5% to 6%.

The V end was cut by 0 bases, the J end by 0 bases, with 9 bases between. Germline loops: CDR1 SGDLS, CDR2 YYNGEE. CDR3 length: 16 residues. The study enrolled healthy HIV-negative adults without recent acute infections or vaccinations as donors. A note on this clone: Its antigen is unidentified.

Specimen: naive CD4+ T cells from PBMCs. Subset described: CD45RA+ positively selected. The origin of this receptor is a man younger than 35 in good health. Some clones in this sample may be carry-over from other donors' samples. The V gene is TRBV9, the J gene TRBJ2-2, with no clear D. In DNA, the CDR3 is TGTGCCAGCAGCGTAGAGTGGTTCGCGAACACCGGGGAGCTGTTTTTT. Its translation: CASSVEWFANTGELFF.